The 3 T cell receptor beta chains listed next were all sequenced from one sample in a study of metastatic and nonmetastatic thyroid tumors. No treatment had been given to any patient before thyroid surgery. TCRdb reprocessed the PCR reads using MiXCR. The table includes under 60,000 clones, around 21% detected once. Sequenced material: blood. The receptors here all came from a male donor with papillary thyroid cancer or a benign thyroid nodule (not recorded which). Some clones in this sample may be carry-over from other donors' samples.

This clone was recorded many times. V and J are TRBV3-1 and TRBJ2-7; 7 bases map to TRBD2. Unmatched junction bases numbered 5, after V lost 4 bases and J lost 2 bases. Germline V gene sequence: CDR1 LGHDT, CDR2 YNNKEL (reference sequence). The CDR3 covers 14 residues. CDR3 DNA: TGTGCCAGCAGCCCGAGACTAGCCACCTACGAGCAGTACTTC. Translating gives CASSPRLATYEQYF.

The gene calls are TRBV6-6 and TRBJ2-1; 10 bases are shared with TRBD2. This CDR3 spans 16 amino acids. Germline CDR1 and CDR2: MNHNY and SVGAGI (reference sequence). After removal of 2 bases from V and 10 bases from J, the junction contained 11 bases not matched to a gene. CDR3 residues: CASSYGLAGAAKEQFF. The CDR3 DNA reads TGTGCCAGCAGTTACGGGCTAGCGGGGGCGGCGAAGGAGCAGTTCTTC.

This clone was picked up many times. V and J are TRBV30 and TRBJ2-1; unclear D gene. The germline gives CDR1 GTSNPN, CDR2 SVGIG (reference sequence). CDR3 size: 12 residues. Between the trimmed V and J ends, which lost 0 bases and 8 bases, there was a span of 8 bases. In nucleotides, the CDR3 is TGTGCCTGGAGTGTACAATGGGATGAGCAGTTCTTC. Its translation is CAWSVQWDEQFF.